The 6 T cell receptor beta chains listed next were all sequenced from one sample in a study of early T cells in non-severe SARS-CoV-2 infection. TCRdb itself ran the 5' RACE reads through MiXCR, one entry per CDR3 protein. The sample yields about 33,000 distinct CDR3 sequences, about 5% seen once. Sequenced sample: whole blood. The receptors derive from an adult who was a healthcare worker with PCR-confirmed SARS-CoV-2 infection or an uninfected control (not recorded which).

Many counts were recorded for this clonotype. V is TRBV9 and J is TRBJ2-3; 7 bases match TRBD1. The germline V gene has CDR1 SGDLS and CDR2 YYNGEE. J lost 6 bases, V lost 3 bases, and 7 bases had no gene match. The CDR3 has 14 amino acids. In DNA form, the CDR3 reads TGTGCCAGCAGCGGACAGGGAATTTCGGATACGCAGTATTTT. This translates into CASSGQGISDTQYF.

The chain carries TRBV5-1 and TRBJ1-6, with 7 positions matching TRBD1. Germline CDR1 and CDR2: SGHRS and YFSETQ. This CDR3 has 14 amino acids. The V gene end was trimmed by 4 bases and the J gene end by 6 bases; junction bases not matched to a gene: 4. The CDR3 spells CASSQGTVNSPLHF. The CDR3, as DNA: TGCGCCAGCAGCCAAGGGACAGTTAATTCACCCCTCCACTTT. The full variable domain, with the rest looked up from reference TRBV5-1 and TRBJ1-6, is KAGVTQTPRYLIKTRGQQVTLSCSPISGHRSVSWYQQTPGQGLQFLFEYFSETQRNKGNFPGRFSGRQFSNSRSEMNVSTLELGDSALYLCASSQGTVNSPLHFGNGTRLTVT.

This clonotype was recorded many times. The chain employs TRBV11-2 and TRBJ2-7; maybe TRBD1 (6 bases). V lost 5 bases and J lost 5, with 10 bases in between. This CDR3 has 12 residues. The germline V gene encodes CDR1 SGHAT and CDR2 FQNNGV. The CDR3 DNA sequence: TGTGCCAGCAGCCGGAACAGGGACGAGCAGTACTTC. The encoded protein is CASSRNRDEQYF.

This clonotype occurred many times. The rearrangement links TRBV11-3 to TRBJ2-7; TRBD2 is a possible D gene (6 bases). Germline lookup yields CDR1 SGHNT and CDR2 YENEEA. The CDR3 covers 14 residues. Trimming stripped 1 base from V and 2 bases from J, with 9 bases between. The CDR3 region has the DNA TGTGCCAGCAGCTTAGCGGCGGGAACCTACGAGCAGTACTTC. It is translated as CASSLAAGTYEQYF. Complete variable domain (other parts from reference TRBV11-3 and TRBJ2-7): EAGVVQSPRYKIIEKKQPVAFWCNPISGHNTLYWYLQNLGQGPELLIRYENEEAVDDSQLPKDRFSAERLKGVDSTLKIQPAELGDSAVYLCASSLAAGTYEQYFGPGTRLTVT.

The table lists this clonotype with many counts. The chain combines TRBV12-3 or TRBV12-4 with TRBJ2-5; D is unclear. V lost 5 bases to trimming and J lost 0 bases, with 4 bases between them. The CDR3 is made up of 12 amino acids. The CDR3, as DNA: TGTGCCAGCAGTCGGTACCAAGAGACCCAGTACTTC. It translates to CASSRYQETQYF.

Ten or more counts support this clonotype. This chain connects TRBV28 to TRBJ1-2; 7 bases map to TRBD1. CDR3 size: 16 residues. Germline trimming cut 5 bases from V and 2 bases from J; bases unmatched to any gene: 11. The germline CDR1 and CDR2 sequences are MDHEN and SYDVKM. The CDR3 reads CASSLNGGQANYGYTF. The CDR3 DNA reads as TGTGCCAGCAGTCTAAACGGCGGACAGGCCAACTATGGCTACACCTTC.